This T cell receptor (beta chain) was observed in a study of Graves' ophthalmopathy and Graves' hyperthyroidism. The V gene end was trimmed by 3 bases and the J gene end by 8 bases; junction bases not matched to a gene: 12. The CDR3 contains 15 residues. Per the germline V gene, CDR1 is MNHEY and CDR2 is SVGAGI. RNA transcripts served as template for amplifying TCR beta CDR3 sequences. HTBI primers were employed in first-round RT-PCR, then a second-round multiplex PCR followed. TCRdb independently ran MiXCR on the multiplex PCR reads; one entry per CDR3 protein. The profile shows more than 1,000,000 distinct CDR3 sequences, approximately 35% of them singletons. The table lists this clonotype with a few counts.

Sequencing was done on a sample of peripheral blood or thyroid tissue (not recorded which). The source is an adult man with Graves' hyperthyroidism. The chain uses TRBV6-5 and TRBJ1-2, with 7 positions matching TRBD1. The CDR3 DNA follows: TGTGCCAGCAGTTATCTGACAGGGACCTTAGGGGGCTACACCTTC. Protein: CASSYLTGTLGGYTF.